This T cell receptor (beta chain) was obtained from a study of blood T cell repertoires in COVID-19. Overall study: Both acute and convalescent COVID-19 samples were obtained from the United States, Italy and Spain.

Generated by immunoSEQ multiplex PCR, the TCRdb table keeps only in-frame clones and is missing some. This repertoire shows about 200,000 clones, more than 70% found once; its top ten account for 4.5% to 6.5%. V was clipped by 6 bases and J by 7 bases, with 10 bases between them. The length of the CDR3 is 11 residues. CDR1 is SQVTM and CDR2 is ANQGSEA in the germline V gene. Sequenced sample: PBMCs or T cells enriched from blood (not recorded which). This receptor was taken from a man aged 35-49 years with acute COVID-19. The chain recombines TRBV29-1 with TRBJ2-1; D not certain. The CDR3 sequence is CSVGPSNEQFF. The CDR3 nucleotides read TGCAGCGTGGGCCCCTCGAATGAGCAGTTCTTC.